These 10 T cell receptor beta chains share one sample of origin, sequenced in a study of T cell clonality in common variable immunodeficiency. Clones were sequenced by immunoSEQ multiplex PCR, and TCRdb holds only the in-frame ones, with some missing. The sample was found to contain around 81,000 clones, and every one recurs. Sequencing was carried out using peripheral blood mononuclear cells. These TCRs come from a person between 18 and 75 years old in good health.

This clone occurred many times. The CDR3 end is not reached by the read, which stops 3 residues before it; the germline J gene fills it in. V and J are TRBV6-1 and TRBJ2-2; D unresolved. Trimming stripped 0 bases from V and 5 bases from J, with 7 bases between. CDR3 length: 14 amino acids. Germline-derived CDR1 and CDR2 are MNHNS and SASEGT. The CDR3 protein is CASSEAVRTGELFF. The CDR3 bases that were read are TGTGCCAGCAGTGAAGCGGTGAGGACCGGGGAG.

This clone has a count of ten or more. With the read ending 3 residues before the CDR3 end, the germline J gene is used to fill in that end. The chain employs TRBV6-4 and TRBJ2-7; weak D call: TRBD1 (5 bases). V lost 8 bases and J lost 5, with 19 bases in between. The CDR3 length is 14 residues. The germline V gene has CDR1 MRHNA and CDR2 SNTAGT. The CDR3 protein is CASGFVEDTDEQYF. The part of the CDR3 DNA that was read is TGTGCCAGCGGTTTCGTCGAGGACACCGACGAG.

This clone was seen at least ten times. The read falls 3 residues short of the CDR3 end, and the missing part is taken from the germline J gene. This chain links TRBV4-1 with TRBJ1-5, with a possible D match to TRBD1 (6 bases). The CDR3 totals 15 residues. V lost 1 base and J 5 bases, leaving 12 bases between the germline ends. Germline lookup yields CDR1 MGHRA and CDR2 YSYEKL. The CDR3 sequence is CASSQGNRDHQPQHF. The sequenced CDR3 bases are TGCGCCAGCAGCCAAGGTAACAGGGACCATCAGCCC.

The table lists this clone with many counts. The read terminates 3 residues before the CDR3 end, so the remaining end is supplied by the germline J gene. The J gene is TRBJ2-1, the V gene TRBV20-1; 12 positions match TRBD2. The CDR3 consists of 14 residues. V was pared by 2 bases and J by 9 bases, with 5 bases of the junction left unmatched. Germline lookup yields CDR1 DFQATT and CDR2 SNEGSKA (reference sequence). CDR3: CSARLLAGGFEQFF. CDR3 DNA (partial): TGCAGTGCTAGATTACTAGCGGGAGGTTTTGAG.

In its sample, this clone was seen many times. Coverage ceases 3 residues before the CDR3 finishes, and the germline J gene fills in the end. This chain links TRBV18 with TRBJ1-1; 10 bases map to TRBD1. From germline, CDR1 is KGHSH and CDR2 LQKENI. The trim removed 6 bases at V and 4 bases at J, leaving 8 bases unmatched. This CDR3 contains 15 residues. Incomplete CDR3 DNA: TGTGCCAGCTCGGAGGACAGGGGGGAGGGCACTGAA. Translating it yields CASSEDRGEGTE. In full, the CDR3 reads CASSEDRGEGTEAFF.

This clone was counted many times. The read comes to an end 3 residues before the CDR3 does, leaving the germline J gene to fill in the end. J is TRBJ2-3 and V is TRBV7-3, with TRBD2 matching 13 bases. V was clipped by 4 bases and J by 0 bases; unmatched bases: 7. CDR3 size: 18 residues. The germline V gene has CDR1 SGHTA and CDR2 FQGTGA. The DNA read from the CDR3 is TGTGCCAGCAGCTCTAGGACTAGCGGGAGATATAGCACAGATACG. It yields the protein CASSSRTSGRYSTDT. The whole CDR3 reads CASSSRTSGRYSTDTQYF.

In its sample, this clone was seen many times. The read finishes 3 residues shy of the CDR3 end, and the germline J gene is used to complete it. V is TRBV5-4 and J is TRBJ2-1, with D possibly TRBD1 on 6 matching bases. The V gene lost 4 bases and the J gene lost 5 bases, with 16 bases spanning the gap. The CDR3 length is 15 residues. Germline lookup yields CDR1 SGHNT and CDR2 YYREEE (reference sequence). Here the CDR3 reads CASSADSSYHNEQFF. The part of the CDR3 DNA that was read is TGTGCCAGCAGCGCGGACAGTAGCTACCACAATGAG.

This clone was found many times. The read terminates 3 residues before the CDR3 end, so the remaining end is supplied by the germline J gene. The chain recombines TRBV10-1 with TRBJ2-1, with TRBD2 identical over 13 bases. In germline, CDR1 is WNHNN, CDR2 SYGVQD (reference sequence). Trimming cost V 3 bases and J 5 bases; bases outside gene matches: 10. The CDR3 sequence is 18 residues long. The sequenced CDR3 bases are TGCGCCAGCAGTGACACTAGCGGGAGGGCCCGGACACACAATGAG. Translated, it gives CASSDTSGRARTHNE. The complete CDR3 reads CASSDTSGRARTHNEQFF.

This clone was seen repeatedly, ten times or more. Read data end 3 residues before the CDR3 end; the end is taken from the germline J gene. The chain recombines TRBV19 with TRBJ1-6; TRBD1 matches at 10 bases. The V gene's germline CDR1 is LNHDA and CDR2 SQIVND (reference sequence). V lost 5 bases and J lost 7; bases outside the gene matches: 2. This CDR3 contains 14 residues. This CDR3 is CASSLGQGNSPLHF. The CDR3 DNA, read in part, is TGTGCCAGTAGTTTGGGACAGGGGAATTCACCC.

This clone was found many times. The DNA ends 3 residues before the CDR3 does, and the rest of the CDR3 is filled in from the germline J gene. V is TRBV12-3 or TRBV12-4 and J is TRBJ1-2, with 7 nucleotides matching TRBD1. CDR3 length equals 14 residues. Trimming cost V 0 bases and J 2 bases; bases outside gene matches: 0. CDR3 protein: CASSLAQGNYGYTF. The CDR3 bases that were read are TGTGCCAGCAGTTTAGCACAGGGGAACTATGGC.